This TCR beta chain was profiled in a study of PD-1 blockade in classical Hodgkin lymphoma (dated by TCRdb to 2020 to 2021). At the level of the whole study: Nivolumab dosing was 3 mg/kg intravenously every 2 weeks, continuing until either disease progression or unacceptable toxicity. The study used TCR beta sequencing and CyTOF to define a peripheral blood immune signature of response to PD-1 blockade in classical Hodgkin lymphoma. Broader findings and caveats from the paper: Diversity was lower in patients who began nivolumab less than 1 year after ASCT, so these patients were left out of later analyses to avoid confounding by immune reconstitution. Only a single clinical trial cohort was studied, and what caused the repertoire differences, possibly disease activity or prior therapy, remained undefined. Among trial patients, those achieving complete response had baseline diversity similar to that of newly diagnosed patients, while diversity was significantly lower in partial responders and progressors. A significant rise by C4D1 was seen in CD4+ but not CD8+ TCR diversity (p=0.0027 vs p=0.16), with the rise being most apparent in complete responders (p=0.02). Baseline TCR diversity was reported to be lower in newly diagnosed patients than in healthy donors and to be lower still in relapsed/refractory patients.

The Qiagen DNeasy kit was used to extract genomic DNA both from unsorted PBMCs and from the negatively selected CD4+ and CD8+ fractions. Amplification of TCR beta CDR3 regions was done by immunoSEQ multiplex PCR with primers that anneal to V and J segments. A synthetic immune receptor repertoire was used to minimize amplification bias, and remaining bias was computationally removed after sequencing. The study's processing was this. Custom Python scripts were used to quantify repertoire diversity as the Shannon entropy index. The unsorted, CD4+ and CD8+ repertoires were each analyzed separately, with the exception of combined analyses, where CD4+ and CD8+ sequences were merged in silico. A clone was considered expanded if an increase in frequency of at least 2-fold after treatment relative to C1D1 was found, and a pseudocount of 0.5 was applied to clones undetected at baseline. Singleton clones were defined as clones with 0 or 1 copy at C1D1, and non-singleton clones were defined as clones with 2 or more copies. Clones expanded in unsorted samples were annotated as CD4+, CD8+ or unknown by matching protein sequences in sorted samples from the same patient. Wilcoxon tests on paired samples were used to test diversity changes from C1D1 to C4D1. As stored in TCRdb, this immuneACCESS dataset retains in-frame rearrangements with V and J assigned. A fraction of the clones does not appear; measured against another copy, unresolved V genes explain less than half of the discrepancy, and the remainder lacks a known reason. V and J calls and clone size are copied from that table; D and trimming were computed from the DNA. This sample has approximately 100,000 clones in its table, and around 80% of those were observed once. 17% of the sample goes to the ten largest clones.

This sample's time point label indicates: cycle 4 day 1 (C4D1), after more than 5 weeks of nivolumab. Every trial patient had relapsed following autologous stem cell transplantation, and prior brentuximab vedotin exposure was what differed among cohorts A, B and C. The trial cohort comprised a few dozen patients with relapsed/refractory classical Hodgkin lymphoma whose best overall responses were complete response, partial response or progressive disease. In the multi-cohort phase II CheckMate 205 trial, trial patients received single-agent nivolumab. An independent review committee assessed best overall response by applying the 2007 International Working Group response criteria. Trial PBMCs were collected immediately before nivolumab initiation (C1D1) and during therapy at cycle 2 day 1 and cycle 4 day 1. Peripheral blood was collected in 8 mL Vacutainer Cell Preparation Tubes, from which PBMCs were isolated by centrifugation and then cryopreserved.

Including the terminal cysteine and phenylalanine, the CDR3 comprises 13 residues. Here the CDR3 DNA is all that survives: 39 bases in frame from base 1. Reading the germline V gene gives CDR1 SNHLY and CDR2 FYNNEI. V loses 6 bases of germline sequence and J loses 9 bases, and the interval between the two ends is 15 bases. Notes on this clone: Its specific antigen is unknown. There are no base qualities to consult, and no much larger clone falls within one base.

The TCR sequence derives from a human donor with classical Hodgkin lymphoma. This chain is built from TRBV2 and TRBJ2-1, with no reliable assignment of the D segment. The source material was peripheral blood mononuclear cells (PBMCs), sampled before the fourth cycle of nivolumab. The CDR3 region reads CASSPSQWGEQFF. The nucleotide sequence reads as follows: TGTGCCAGCAGCCCCTCCCAGTGGGGTGAGCAGTTCTTC.